The T cell receptor (beta chain) described here comes from a study of blood T cell repertoires in COVID-19. About the research overall: COVID-19 samples collected from the United States, Italy and Spain covered acute and convalescent phases. T cells, B-cell-depleted T cells, or PBMCs supplied cDNA or gDNA.

Germline CDR1 DFQATT, CDR2 SNEGSKA (reference sequence). The CDR3 is made up of 16 amino acids. Unmatched junction bases numbered 6, after V lost 3 bases and J lost 1 base. Sequencing was performed with immunoSEQ multiplex PCR; in TCRdb, only in-frame clones are kept and a portion is missing. The sample has 100,000 to 150,000 clones; around 87% are singletons. The specimen sequenced was peripheral blood. V is TRBV20-1 and J is TRBJ2-1; 10 bases fit TRBD2. The TCR originated in a woman aged 60 to 75 with acute or convalescent COVID-19. The CDR3 region has the DNA TGCAGTGCTAGTAGGAGCGGGAGGGAATCCTACAATGAGCAGTTCTTC. Translation gives CSASRSGRESYNEQFF.